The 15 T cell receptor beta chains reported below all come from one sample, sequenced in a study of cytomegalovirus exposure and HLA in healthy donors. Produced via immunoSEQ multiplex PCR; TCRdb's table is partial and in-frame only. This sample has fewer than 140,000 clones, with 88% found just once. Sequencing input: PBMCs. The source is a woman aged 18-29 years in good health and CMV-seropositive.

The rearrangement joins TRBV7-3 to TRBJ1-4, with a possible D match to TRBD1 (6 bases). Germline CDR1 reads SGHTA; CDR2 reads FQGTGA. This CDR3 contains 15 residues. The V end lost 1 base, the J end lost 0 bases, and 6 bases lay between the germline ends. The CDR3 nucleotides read TGTGCCAGCAGCTTAAAGGGGGCAACTAATGAAAAACTGTTTTTT. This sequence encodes CASSLKGATNEKLFF. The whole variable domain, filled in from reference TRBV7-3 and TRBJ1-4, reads GAGVSQTPSNKVTEKGKYVELRCDPISGHTALYWYRQSLGQGPEFLIYFQGTGAADDSGLPNDRFFAVRPEGSVSTLKIQRTERGDSAVYLCASSLKGATNEKLFFGSGTQLSVL.

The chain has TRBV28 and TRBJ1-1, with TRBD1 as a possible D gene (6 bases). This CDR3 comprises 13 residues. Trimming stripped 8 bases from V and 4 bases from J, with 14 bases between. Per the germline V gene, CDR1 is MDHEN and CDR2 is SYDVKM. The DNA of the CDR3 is TGTGCCAGCGCCACAGGGCGGCGCACTGAAGCTTTCTTT. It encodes CASATGRRTEAFF.

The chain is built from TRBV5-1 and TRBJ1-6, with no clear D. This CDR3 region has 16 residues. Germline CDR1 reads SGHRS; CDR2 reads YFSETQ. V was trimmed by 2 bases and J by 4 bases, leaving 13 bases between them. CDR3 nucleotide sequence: TGCGCCAGCAGCTTAGAGGCGGGGATTTATAATTCACCCCTCCACTTT. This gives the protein CASSLEAGIYNSPLHF. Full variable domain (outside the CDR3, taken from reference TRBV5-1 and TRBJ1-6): KAGVTQTPRYLIKTRGQQVTLSCSPISGHRSVSWYQQTPGQGLQFLFEYFSETQRNKGNFPGRFSGRQFSNSRSEMNVSTLELGDSALYLCASSLEAGIYNSPLHFGNGTRLTVT.

The CDR3 coding sequence is TGTGCCAGCAGTTACTCGAAGGAGGAAAAACTGTTTTTT. Translation: CASSYSKEEKLFF. The V gene is TRBV6-6, the J gene TRBJ1-4; D is uncertain. The CDR3 extends over 13 amino acids. Germline CDR1 reads MNHNY; CDR2 reads SVGAGI (reference sequence). Trimming took 0 bases from V and 8 from J, leaving 7 bases between them.

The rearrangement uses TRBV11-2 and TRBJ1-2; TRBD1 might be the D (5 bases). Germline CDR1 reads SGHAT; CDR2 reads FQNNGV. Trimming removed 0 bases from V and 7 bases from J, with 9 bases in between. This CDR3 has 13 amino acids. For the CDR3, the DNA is TGTGCCAGCAGCTTAGACAGGGTTGGTGGCTACACCTTC. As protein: CASSLDRVGGYTF. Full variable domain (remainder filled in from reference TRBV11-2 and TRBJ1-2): EAGVAQSPRYKIIEKRQSVAFWCNPISGHATLYWYQQILGQGPKLLIQFQNNGVVDDSQLPKDRFSAERLKGVDSTLKIQPAKLEDSAVYLCASSLDRVGGYTFGSGTRLTVV.

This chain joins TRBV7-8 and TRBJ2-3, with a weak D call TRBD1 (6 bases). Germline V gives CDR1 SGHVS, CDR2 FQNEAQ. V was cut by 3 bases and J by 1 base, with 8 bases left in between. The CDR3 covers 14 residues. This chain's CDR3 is CASSFRTGTDTQYF. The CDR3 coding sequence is TGTGCCAGCAGCTTTAGGACAGGCACAGATACGCAGTATTTT.

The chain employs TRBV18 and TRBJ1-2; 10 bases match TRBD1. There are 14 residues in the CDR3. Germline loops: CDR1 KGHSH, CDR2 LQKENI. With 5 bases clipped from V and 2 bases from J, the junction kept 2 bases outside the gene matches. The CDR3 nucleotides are TGTGCCAGCTCAGAGGGACAGGGGAACTATGGCTACACCTTC. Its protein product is CASSEGQGNYGYTF.

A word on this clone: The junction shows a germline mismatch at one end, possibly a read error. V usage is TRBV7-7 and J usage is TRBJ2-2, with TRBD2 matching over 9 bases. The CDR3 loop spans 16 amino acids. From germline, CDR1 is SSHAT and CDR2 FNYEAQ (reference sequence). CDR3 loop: CASSFSGGANTGELFF. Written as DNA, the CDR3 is TGTGCTAGCAGCTTTAGCGGGGGAGCGAACACCGGGGAGCTGTTTTTT.

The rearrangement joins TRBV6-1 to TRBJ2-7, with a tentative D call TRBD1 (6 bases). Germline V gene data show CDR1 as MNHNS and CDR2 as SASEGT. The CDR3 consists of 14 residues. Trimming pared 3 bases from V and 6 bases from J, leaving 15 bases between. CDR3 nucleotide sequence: TGTGCCAGCAGTGATCAGGGGAAGGTTGTCGAGCAGTACGTC. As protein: CASSDQGKVVEQYV.

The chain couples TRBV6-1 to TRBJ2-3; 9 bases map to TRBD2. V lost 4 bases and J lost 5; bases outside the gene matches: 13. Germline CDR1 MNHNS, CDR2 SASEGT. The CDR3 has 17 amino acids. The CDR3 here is CASSGTSGSSFGDTQYF. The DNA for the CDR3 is TGTGCCAGCAGTGGAACTAGCGGGTCCTCCTTTGGAGATACGCAGTATTTT.

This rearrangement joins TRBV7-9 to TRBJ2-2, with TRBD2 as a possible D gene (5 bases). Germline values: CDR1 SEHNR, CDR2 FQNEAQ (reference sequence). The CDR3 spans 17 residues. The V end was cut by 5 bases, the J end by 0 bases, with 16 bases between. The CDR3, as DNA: TGTGCCAGCAGCCCCTCTTTAGCGAAATCGAACACCGGGGAGCTGTTTTTT. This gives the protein CASSPSLAKSNTGELFF.

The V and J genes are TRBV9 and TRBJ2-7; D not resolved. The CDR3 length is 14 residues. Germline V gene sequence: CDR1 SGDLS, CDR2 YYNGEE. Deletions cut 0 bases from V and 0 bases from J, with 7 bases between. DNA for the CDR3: TGTGCCAGCAGCGTAGGGAGTAGCTCCTACGAGCAGTACTTC. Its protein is CASSVGSSSYEQYF.

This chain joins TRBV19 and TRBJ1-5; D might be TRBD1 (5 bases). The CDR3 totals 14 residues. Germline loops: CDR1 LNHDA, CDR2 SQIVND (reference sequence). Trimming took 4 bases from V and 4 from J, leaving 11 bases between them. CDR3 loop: CASSTGGGNQPQHF. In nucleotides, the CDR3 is TGTGCCAGTAGTACCGGGGGTGGAAATCAGCCCCAGCATTTT.

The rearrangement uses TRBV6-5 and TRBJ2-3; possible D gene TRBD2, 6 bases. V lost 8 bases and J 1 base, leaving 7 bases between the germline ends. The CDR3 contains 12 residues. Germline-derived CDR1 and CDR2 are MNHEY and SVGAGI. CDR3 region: CASSSGTDTQYF. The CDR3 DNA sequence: TGTGCCAGCTCTAGCGGCACAGATACGCAGTATTTT.

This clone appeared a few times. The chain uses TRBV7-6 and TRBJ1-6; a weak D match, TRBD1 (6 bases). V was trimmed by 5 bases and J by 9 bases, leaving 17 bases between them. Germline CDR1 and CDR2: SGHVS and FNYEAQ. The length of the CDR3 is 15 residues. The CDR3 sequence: CASSPGGRGGSPLHF. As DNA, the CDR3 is TGTGCCAGCAGCCCGGGGGGCAGGGGTGGTTCACCCCTCCACTTT.